One and the same sample provided the 15 T cell receptor beta chains below, sequenced in a study of blood T cell repertoires in COVID-19. Some clones are missing from TCRdb's copy, which holds only in-frame ones; the method was immunoSEQ multiplex PCR. Of about 88,000 clones in the sample, approximately 88% were seen once. Sequenced input: peripheral blood. The origin of the receptors is an elderly man with acute or convalescent COVID-19.

J is TRBJ2-6 and V is TRBV28, with D possibly matching TRBD2 (7 bases). Germline V gene lookup returns CDR1 MDHEN and CDR2 SYDVKM. The CDR3 has 16 amino acids. V lost 8 bases and J lost 3, with 17 bases in between. The CDR3 protein is CASVSGGADGANVLTF. CDR3 bases: TGTGCCAGCGTGTCGGGGGGCGCGGATGGGGCCAACGTCCTGACTTTC.

J is TRBJ1-5 and V is TRBV19; D gene uncertain. The CDR3 is 15 residues long. Per germline, CDR1 LNHDA and CDR2 SQIVND (reference sequence). The V and J ends lost 7 bases and 0 bases respectively, with 13 bases between them. The CDR3, as DNA: TGTGCCAGTAAGGTAGGAGGTAATAGCAATCAGCCCCAGCATTTT. It translates to CASKVGGNSNQPQHF.

This clone was observed a single time. The chain recombines TRBV7-8 with TRBJ1-4; 9 bases line up with TRBD1. CDR1 is SGHVS, CDR2 FQNEAQ, per germline. V was pared by 5 bases and J by 7 bases, with 8 bases of the junction left unmatched. The length of the CDR3 is 15 residues. This CDR3 is CASSILTGGGEKLFF. The CDR3 DNA sequence: TGTGCCAGCAGCATCCTGACAGGGGGGGGTGAAAAACTGTTTTTT.

The chain recombines TRBV4-2 with TRBJ2-7, with 8 bases identical to TRBD2. In germline, CDR1 is LGHNA, CDR2 YNFKEQ. The CDR3 sequence is 15 residues long. V shed 3 bases and J 6 bases; nucleotides not matched to a gene: 10. The CDR3 DNA is TGTGCCAGCAGCCATGGACTAGCTGGAGGGTTCGAGCAGTACTTC. It codes for CASSHGLAGGFEQYF.

V and J are TRBV3-1 (or the pseudogene TRBV3-2) and TRBJ1-2; D is uncertain. Germline CDR1 reads LGHDT; CDR2 reads YNNKEL (reference sequence). CDR3 length: 14 amino acids. V was pared by 2 bases and J by 5 bases, with 12 bases between. The CDR3 coding sequence is TGTGCCAGCAGCCAAACGCGAGCGATTTATGGCTACACCTTC. Translation gives CASSQTRAIYGYTF.

The genes are TRBV7-8 and TRBJ1-4, with 7 bases matching TRBD1. Unmatched junction bases numbered 3, after V lost 1 base and J lost 1 base. The CDR3 is made up of 16 amino acids. Germline V gene sequence: CDR1 SGHVS, CDR2 FQNEAQ. The CDR3 protein is CASSLGQGRTNEKLFF. In DNA, the CDR3 is TGTGCCAGCAGCTTAGGACAGGGCAGAACTAATGAAAAACTGTTTTTT.

The V and J genes are TRBV28 and TRBJ1-4; 8 positions match TRBD1. Trimming took 2 bases from V and 8 from J; bases not matched to a gene: 13. Per the germline V gene, CDR1 is MDHEN and CDR2 is SYDVKM. The CDR3 spans 17 residues. As DNA, the CDR3 is TGTGCCAGCAGTTTACTCGGGGCACAGGGGGTTTGGGAAAAACTGTTTTTT. Translated, it gives CASSLLGAQGVWEKLFF.

This rearrangement joins TRBV5-4 to TRBJ2-5, with 9 bases matching TRBD1. Trimming removed 4 bases from V and 10 bases from J; junction bases left unmatched: 11. The CDR3 length is 14 residues. In germline, CDR1 is SGHNT, CDR2 YYREEE (reference sequence). CDR3 DNA: TGTGCCAGCAGCCAGGACAGGGGCCCCCTAGACCAGTACTTC. This encodes CASSQDRGPLDQYF.

V and J are TRBV29-1 and TRBJ1-4; no clear D. The CDR3 has 14 residues. V gave up 7 bases and J gave up 3 bases, with 15 bases separating them. From germline, CDR1 is SQVTM and CDR2 ANQGSEA. CDR3 in DNA: TGCAGCGCCGCCGGTGGACTATCTAATGAAAAACTGTTTTTT. Its translation is CSAAGGLSNEKLFF.

The V call is TRBV20-1, the J call TRBJ2-7, with D hard to call. CDR1 and CDR2 from the germline V gene are DFQATT and SNEGSKA (reference sequence). Trimming shortened V by 3 bases and J by 3 bases, and 9 bases separated the two germline ends. The CDR3 runs to 12 residues. CDR3 DNA sequence: TGCAGTGCTAGTGGGCAGGACTACGAGCAGTACTTC. This encodes CSASGQDYEQYF.

The rearrangement uses TRBV5-1 and TRBJ1-2; D is undetermined. Trimming took off 6 bases at V and 1 base at J, with 13 bases between the two ends. The CDR3 runs to 14 residues. Germline V CDR1 and CDR2: SGHRS, YFSETQ. CDR3 amino acids: CASKIDRGNYGYTF. DNA for the CDR3: TGCGCCAGCAAAATTGACCGCGGTAACTATGGCTACACCTTC.

The gene calls are TRBV4-1 and TRBJ1-2; D ambiguous. CDR1 and CDR2 (germline): MGHRA, YSYEKL. The length of the CDR3 is 15 residues. V lost 0 bases, J lost 8 bases, and 16 bases lay in between. CDR3 residues: CASSQDRETGYGYTF. CDR3 nucleotide sequence: TGCGCCAGCAGCCAAGATAGGGAGACCGGCTACGGCTACACCTTC.

This rearrangement joins TRBV9 to TRBJ1-2; the match to TRBD1 covers 7 bases. The J segment lost 1 base and the V segment lost 4 bases, leaving 19 bases of the junction unmatched. The CDR3 has 19 residues. CDR1 SGDLS and CDR2 YYNGEE come from the germline V gene. This CDR3 is CASSSSRGGRDGDNYGYTF. In DNA, the CDR3 is TGTGCCAGCAGCTCCAGTAGAGGGGGCCGGGACGGAGATAACTATGGCTACACCTTC.

CDR3 sequence reads: CASILQGPAEEQYF. In DNA, the CDR3 is TGTGCCAGCATACTCCAGGGGCCAGCGGAAGAGCAGTACTTC. V usage is TRBV2 and J usage is TRBJ2-7; possible D gene TRBD1, 6 bases. This CDR3 contains 14 residues. Trimming pared 7 bases from V and 7 bases from J, leaving 20 bases between. Germline lookup yields CDR1 SNHLY and CDR2 FYNNEI. The full variable domain, completed using reference TRBV2 and TRBJ2-7, is EPEVTQTPSHQVTQMGQEVILRCVPISNHLYFYWYRQILGQKVEFLVSFYNNEISEKSEIFDDQFSVERPDGSNFTLKIRSTKLEDSAMYFCASILQGPAEEQYFGPGTRLTVT.

The chain recombines TRBV9 with TRBJ2-1; 7 bases are shared with TRBD2. The V gene's germline CDR1 is SGDLS and CDR2 YYNGEE. This CDR3 is built from 15 residues. J was trimmed by 0 bases and V by 4 bases; bases with no gene match: 4. In DNA, the CDR3 is TGTGCCAGCAGCCCACGGGGGGACTCCTACAATGAGCAGTTCTTC. It translates to CASSPRGDSYNEQFF. Complete variable domain (other parts from reference TRBV9 and TRBJ2-1): DSGVTQTPKHLITATGQRVTLRCSPRSGDLSVYWYQQSLDQGLQFLIQYYNGEERAKGNILERFSAQQFPDLHSELNLSSLELGDSALYFCASSPRGDSYNEQFFGPGTRLTVL.